This is a list of T cell receptor beta chains from one sample in a study of radiotherapy plus CTLA-4 blockade in lung cancer. Profiling relied on immunoSEQ multiplex PCR, and the TCRdb table lists in-frame clones only, not all of them. Of 100,000 or so clones listed, over 80% are singletons. The source was peripheral blood, collected from a patient treated with radiotherapy plus ipilimumab. All receptors come from a human donor with non-small cell lung cancer that progressed on radiotherapy plus ipilimumab. CDR3s include the opening cysteine and the closing phenylalanine or tryptophan. D genes are given only for firm matches. Clone sizes are given selectively: once, few, many, or a class where the clone is expanded.

d_call j_call v_call clone_size cdr3_aa cdr3_nt
. TRBJ2-7 TRBV4-2 . CASSFRGPSYEQYF TGTGCCAGCAGCTTCAGGGGTCCCTCCTACGAGCAGTACTTC
. TRBJ1-1 TRBV2 . CASKWGQNTEAFF TGTGCCAGCAAGTGGGGCCAAAACACTGAAGCTTTCTTT
TRBD1 TRBJ2-7 TRBV15 . CATSRALYPGQGAVYEQYF TGTGCCACCAGCAGAGCGCTCTACCCGGGACAGGGGGCCGTTTACGAGCAGTACTTC
. TRBJ2-5 TRBV7-2 . CASSTWEKETQYF TGTGCCAGCAGCACATGGGAGAAAGAGACCCAGTACTTC
. TRBJ2-5 TRBV5-1 . CASSLGPRAGYETQYF TGCGCCAGCAGCTTGGGCCCGCGGGCTGGGTACGAGACCCAGTACTTC
. TRBJ2-1 TRBV2 . CASRLDSSYNEQFF TGTGCCAGCAGGTTGGACAGCTCCTACAATGAGCAGTTCTTC
. TRBJ1-4 TRBV6-1 once CASTSLQGGEKLFF TGTGCCAGCACCTCACTTCAGGGTGGGGAAAAACTGTTTTTT
. TRBJ2-2 TRBV20-1 . CSARSTGELFF TGCAGTGCCCGTAGCACCGGGGAGCTGTTTTTT
. TRBJ1-5 TRBV2 . CASSVGSNQPQHF TGTGCCAGCAGTGTGGGCAGCAATCAGCCCCAGCATTTT
. TRBJ2-1 TRBV7-2 . CASSLPTTLSSYNEQFF TGTGCCAGCAGCTTACCGACAACTCTGAGCTCCTACAATGAGCAGTTCTTC
. TRBJ1-1 TRBV5-1 . CASSLDGENTEAFF TGCGCCAGCAGCTTGGATGGGGAGAACACTGAAGCTTTCTTT
TRBD1 TRBJ2-2 TRBV6-6 . CASSQGQGKIGELFF TGTGCCAGCAGTCAGGGACAGGGGAAGATCGGGGAGCTGTTTTTT